This T cell receptor beta chain is drawn from a study of blood T cell repertoires in COVID-19. The wider study: The United States, Italy and Spain were the sources of the acute and convalescent COVID-19 samples. From T cells, B-cell-depleted T cells, or PBMCs came the material, which was cDNA or gDNA.

V dropped 3 bases and J dropped 4; count of bases not matched to a gene: 13. Looked up from germline, CDR1 is LGHNA and CDR2 is YNFKEQ. The CDR3 sequence is 18 residues long. Original processing methods: Reference gene primers were amplified, and this amplification served to estimate nucleated cell counts. Sequencing was performed with immunoSEQ multiplex PCR; in TCRdb, only in-frame clones are kept and a portion is missing. The V and J calls and clone size are taken from that table; D and trimming were inferred from the DNA. Among 88,000 or so clones listed, around 88% were seen once. The sample comprised peripheral blood. The chain is built from TRBV4-2 and TRBJ1-1; TRBD1 agrees at 11 bases. The clonotype was recovered from a man in his 60s with acute or convalescent COVID-19. The CDR3 DNA reads as TGTGCCAGCAGCCAGTTAACCGCCGGGACAGGGGGAAGCACTGAAGCTTTCTTT. Translated: CASSQLTAGTGGSTEAFF.